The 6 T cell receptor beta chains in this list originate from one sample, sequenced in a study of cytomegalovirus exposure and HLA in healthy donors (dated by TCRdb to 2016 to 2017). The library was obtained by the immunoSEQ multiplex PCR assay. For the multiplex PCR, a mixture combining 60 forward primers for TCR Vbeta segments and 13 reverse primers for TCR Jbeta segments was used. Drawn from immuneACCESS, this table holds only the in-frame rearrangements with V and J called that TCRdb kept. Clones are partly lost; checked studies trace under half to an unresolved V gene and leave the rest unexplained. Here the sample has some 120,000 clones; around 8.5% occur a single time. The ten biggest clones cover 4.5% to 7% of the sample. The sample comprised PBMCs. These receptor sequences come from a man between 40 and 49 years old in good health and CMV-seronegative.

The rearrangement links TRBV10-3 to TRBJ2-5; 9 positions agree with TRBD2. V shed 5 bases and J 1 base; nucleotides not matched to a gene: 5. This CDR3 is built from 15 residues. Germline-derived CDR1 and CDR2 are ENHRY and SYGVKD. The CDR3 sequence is CAISRSGGLQETQYF. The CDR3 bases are TGTGCCATCAGTCGTAGCGGGGGTCTCCAAGAGACCCAGTACTTC.

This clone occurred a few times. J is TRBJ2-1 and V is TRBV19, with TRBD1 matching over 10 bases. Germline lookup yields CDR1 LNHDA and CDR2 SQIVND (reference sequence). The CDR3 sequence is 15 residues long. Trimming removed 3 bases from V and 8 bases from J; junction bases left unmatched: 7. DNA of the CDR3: TGTGCCAGTAGTATTTATGGACAGGGGGAGGATGAGCAGTTCTTC. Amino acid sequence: CASSIYGQGEDEQFF.

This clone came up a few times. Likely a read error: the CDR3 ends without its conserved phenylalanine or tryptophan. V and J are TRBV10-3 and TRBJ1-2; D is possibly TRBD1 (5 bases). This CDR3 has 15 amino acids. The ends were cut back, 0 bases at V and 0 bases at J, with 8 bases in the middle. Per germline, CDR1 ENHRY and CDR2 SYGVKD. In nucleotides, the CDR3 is TGTGCCATCAGTGAGTCTGACAGTCCTAACTATGGCTACACCGTC. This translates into CAISESDSPNYGYTV.

The CDR3: CASSSSDSSGNTIYF. CDR3 bases: TGTGCCAGCAGCAGTTCGGACAGCTCTGGAAACACCATATATTTT. The chain has TRBV13 and TRBJ1-3, with D perhaps TRBD1 (6 bases). The CDR3 loop spans 15 amino acids. Germline CDR1 is PRHDT and CDR2 is FYEKMQ (reference sequence). The V end was cut by 5 bases, the J end by 0 bases, with 11 bases between.

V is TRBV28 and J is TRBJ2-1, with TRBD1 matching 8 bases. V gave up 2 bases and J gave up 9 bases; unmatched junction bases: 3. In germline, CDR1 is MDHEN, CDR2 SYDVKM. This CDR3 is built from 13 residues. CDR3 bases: TGTGCCAGCAGTTTAGTAACAGGGGGTGAGCAGTTCTTC. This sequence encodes CASSLVTGGEQFF.

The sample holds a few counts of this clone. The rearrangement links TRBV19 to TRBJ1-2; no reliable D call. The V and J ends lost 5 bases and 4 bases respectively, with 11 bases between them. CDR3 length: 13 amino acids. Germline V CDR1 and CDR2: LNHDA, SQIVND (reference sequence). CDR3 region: CASSPSQTYGYTF. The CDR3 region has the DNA TGTGCCAGTAGTCCTAGCCAGACCTATGGCTACACCTTC.